The T cell receptor beta chain described here comes from a study of control samples from healthy donors and cancer patients (dated by TCRdb to 2018 to 2020). A word on this clone: Its antigen specificity is not known. One base away there is no much larger clone; base qualities are not given.

Library preparation used the immunoSEQ multiplex PCR assay. Here the immuneACCESS table is served through TCRdb, limited to in-frame sequences with V and J called. Missing clones are a known gap in these copies; in checked studies unresolved V genes cover under half, and the rest lacks a known reason. Recorded for this sample are 110,000 to 150,000 clones; around 94% of them occurred a single time. Jointly, the top ten make up 11% to 15% of the sample. Sequencing was performed on PBMCs. This clonotype originated in a man in his sixties with colorectal cancer.

The base sequence is TGTGCCAGCAGTTTCTCAAGGGGAGAGGCTGGAAACACCATATATTTT. Its coded protein is CASSFSRGEAGNTIYF. This receptor chain uses TRBV6-5 and TRBJ1-3; perhaps TRBD1 is the D gene, with 5 bases matching. According to the germline V gene, CDR1 reads MNHEY and CDR2 reads SVGAGI. The CDR3 holds 16 amino acids from the cysteine to the phenylalanine. The kept DNA is CDR3 alone, 48 bases in frame from the first base. V is cut by 4 bases and J by 2 bases, and the space between the germline ends is 15 bases.